The 30 T cell receptor beta chains reported below all come from one sample, sequenced in a study of blood T cell repertoires in COVID-19. Sequencing used immunoSEQ multiplex PCR; TCRdb keeps in-frame clones, though not all of them. This sample carries 250,000 to 350,000 clones, 90% of them seen once, and the ten largest clones take roughly 4.3%. Input material: PBMCs or T cells enriched from blood (not recorded which). The receptors stem from a woman between 18 and 29 years old with acute COVID-19.

CDR3 sequence (DNA): TGTGCCAGCAGTTTGTCGGGACTAGCGGGAGGAAACACCGGGGAGCTGTTTTTT. Its protein product is CASSLSGLAGGNTGELFF. The chain combines TRBV28 with TRBJ2-2, with TRBD2 matching 15 bases. Germline CDR1 reads MDHEN; CDR2 reads SYDVKM. The ends lost 3 bases at V and 2 bases at J; junction bases unmatched: 4. This CDR3 is built from 18 residues.

The chain combines TRBV14 with TRBJ1-2; D might be TRBD1 (5 bases). Trimming took 1 base from V and 7 from J, leaving 7 bases between them. This CDR3 has 12 residues. Per the germline V gene, CDR1 is SGHDN and CDR2 is FVKESK. The DNA for the CDR3 is TGTGCCAGCAGCCAAGGCAGGGTTGGCTACACCTTC. This encodes CASSQGRVGYTF.

The chain has TRBV3-1 (or the pseudogene TRBV3-2) and TRBJ2-3, with 10 nucleotides matching TRBD2. V dropped 0 bases and J dropped 3; count of bases not matched to a gene: 3. Germline loops: CDR1 LGHDT, CDR2 YNNKEL (reference sequence). CDR3 length: 16 amino acids. Here the CDR3 DNA reads TGTGCCAGCAGCCAAGATGGAGCGGGAGGGACAGATACGCAGTATTTT. This translates into CASSQDGAGGTDTQYF.

The chain has TRBV7-2 and TRBJ2-5; D ambiguous. V lost 3 bases, J lost 5 bases, and 7 bases lay in between. The CDR3 spans 12 residues. In germline, CDR1 is SGHTA, CDR2 FQGNSA. Written as DNA, the CDR3 is TGTGCCAGCAGCTTCCAGGTGGAGACCCAGTACTTC. Its translation is CASSFQVETQYF.

This clone occurred once. For the CDR3, the DNA is TGTGCCAGCAGTTACGGGGGGATCAATGGCTACACCTTC. Amino acid sequence: CASSYGGINGYTF. This chain uses TRBV6-5 with TRBJ1-2; D might be TRBD1 (5 bases). The CDR3 has 13 residues. From germline, CDR1 is MNHEY and CDR2 SVGAGI. Between the trimmed V and J ends, which lost 2 bases and 6 bases, there was a span of 10 bases.

This clone turned up a few times. This CDR3 reads CASSQPRGRDVGGDYGYTF. The CDR3 DNA is TGTGCCAGCAGCCAACCCCGGGGCAGGGATGTGGGAGGTGACTATGGCTACACCTTC. This chain connects TRBV14 to TRBJ1-2; possible D gene TRBD1, 5 bases. CDR3 length: 19 residues. Between the trimmed V and J ends, which lost 2 bases and 3 bases, there was a span of 25 bases. The germline gives CDR1 SGHDN, CDR2 FVKESK.

A single count supports this clone. The chain combines TRBV19 with TRBJ2-7, with 10 bases matching TRBD2. Unmatched junction bases numbered 19, after V lost 5 bases and J lost 3 bases. Germline CDR1 and CDR2: LNHDA and SQIVND (reference sequence). The CDR3 sequence is 19 residues long. The CDR3 is CASSPRQGSSGSWIYEQYF. The DNA of the CDR3 is TGTGCCAGTAGTCCAAGACAGGGTTCTAGCGGGAGTTGGATCTACGAGCAGTACTTC.

The chain recombines TRBV5-1 with TRBJ2-3; a possible D gene is TRBD2 (7 bases). V lost 8 bases and J lost 5, with 21 bases in between. Germline CDR1 reads SGHRS; CDR2 reads YFSETQ. This CDR3 spans 15 amino acids. The CDR3 DNA reads as TGCGCCAGTGAAAAGGGGGGAGGGCCGGTAGATACGCAGTATTTT. Its translation: CASEKGGGPVDTQYF.

The CDR3 loop reads CASSFGGRADEQFF. The DNA for the CDR3 is TGCGCCAGCAGCTTCGGCGGGAGGGCCGATGAGCAGTTCTTC. The chain employs TRBV5-1 and TRBJ2-1, with 9 bases identical to TRBD2. With 2 bases clipped from V and 8 bases from J, the junction kept 5 bases outside the gene matches. Germline V lookup: CDR1 SGHRS, CDR2 YFSETQ. CDR3 length: 14 residues.

This clone was recorded only once. This chain connects TRBV7-8 to TRBJ2-7; weak D call: TRBD2 (5 bases). The germline V and J ends were trimmed by 0 bases and 7 bases, with 13 bases remaining between them. The CDR3 spans 14 residues. CDR1 is SGHVS and CDR2 is FQNEAQ in the germline V gene. The DNA of the CDR3 is TGTGCCAGCAGCTTAGCGGGAGTTCCTGGGGAGCAGTACTTC. Protein sequence: CASSLAGVPGEQYF. Looking up the rest from reference TRBV7-8 and TRBJ2-7 gives the full variable domain: GAGVSQSPRYKVAKRGQDVALRCDPISGHVSLFWYQQALGQGPEFLTYFQNEAQLDKSGLPSDRFFAERPEGSVSTLKIQRTQQEDSAVYLCASSLAGVPGEQYFGPGTRLTVT.

The chain combines TRBV12-3 or TRBV12-4 with TRBJ2-7, with D perhaps matching TRBD2 (7 bases). V was trimmed by 3 bases and J by 6 bases, leaving 12 bases between them. The CDR3 consists of 13 residues. CDR3 protein: CASSFRGGGEQYF. CDR3 nucleotides: TGTGCCAGCAGTTTTAGGGGAGGGGGCGAGCAGTACTTC.

The rearrangement joins TRBV19 to TRBJ1-1; a possible D gene is TRBD1 (6 bases). V was trimmed by 7 bases and J by 0 bases, leaving 12 bases between them. The CDR3 is 14 amino acids. Per germline, CDR1 LNHDA and CDR2 SQIVND (reference sequence). The CDR3 loop reads CASKGGRMNTEAFF. CDR3 DNA: TGTGCCAGTAAAGGGGGACGGATGAACACTGAAGCTTTCTTT.

The chain recombines TRBV18 with TRBJ1-5; D is perhaps TRBD1 (6 bases). CDR1 and CDR2 from the germline V gene are KGHSH and LQKENI. The V and J ends lost 3 bases and 2 bases respectively, with 20 bases between them. The CDR3 extends over 18 amino acids. The CDR3 here is CASSPQAGARGGNQPQHF. The DNA of the CDR3 is TGTGCCAGCTCACCCCAAGCAGGGGCGCGAGGTGGCAATCAGCCCCAGCATTTT. The whole variable domain, filled in from reference TRBV18 and TRBJ1-5, reads NAGVMQNPRHLVRRRGQEARLRCSPMKGHSHVYWYRQLPEEGLKFMVYLQKENIIDESGMPKERFSAEFPKEGPSILRIQQVVRGDSAAYFCASSPQAGARGGNQPQHFGDGTRLSIL.

The CDR3 DNA sequence: TGCAGCGGGAGACACCCGGGGGTGGGTGGCTACACCTTC. Protein: CSGRHPGVGGYTF. The V call is TRBV29-1, the J call TRBJ1-2; possibly TRBD1 for D (5 bases). Germline-derived CDR1 and CDR2 are SQVTM and ANQGSEA. Trimming removed 7 bases at V and 7 bases at J, with 19 bases between. The CDR3 totals 13 residues. Using reference TRBV29-1 and TRBJ1-2 for the parts outside the CDR3, the full variable domain is SAVISQKPSRDICQRGTSLTIQCQVDSQVTMMFWYRQQPGQSLTLIATANQGSEATYESGFVIDKFPISRPNLTFSTLTVSNMSPEDSSIYLCSGRHPGVGGYTFGSGTRLTVV.

The chain uses TRBV14 and TRBJ2-1, with TRBD1 as a possible D gene (5 bases). The V gene lost 0 bases and the J gene lost 3 bases, with 12 bases spanning the gap. The CDR3 is made up of 16 amino acids. Germline CDR1 is SGHDN and CDR2 is FVKESK. CDR3 in amino acids: CASSQEWPGFYNEQFF. Here the CDR3 DNA reads TGTGCCAGCAGCCAAGAGTGGCCAGGGTTCTACAATGAGCAGTTCTTC.

The V call is TRBV19, the J call TRBJ1-6, with D maybe TRBD1 (5 bases). The CDR3 is 15 amino acids. CDR1 and CDR2 from the germline V gene are LNHDA and SQIVND (reference sequence). CDR3 sequence reads: CRRLARQKYNSPLHF. CDR3 bases: TGTCGGCGTTTAGCTCGACAGAAGTATAATTCACCCCTCCACTTT.

The CDR3 loop reads CASSFLRRTGQSEQYF. The CDR3, as DNA: TGCGCCAGCAGCTTCTTACGCCGGACTGGGCAGAGCGAGCAGTACTTC. The chain recombines TRBV5-1 with TRBJ2-7, with D possibly matching TRBD2 (5 bases). The germline V gene has CDR1 SGHRS and CDR2 YFSETQ. Trimming pared 2 bases from V and 6 bases from J, leaving 21 bases between. The CDR3 extends over 16 amino acids.

V gene TRBV20-1 combines with J gene TRBJ2-7; D is ambiguous. V lost 0 bases to trimming and J lost 7 bases, with 4 bases between them. From germline, CDR1 is DFQATT and CDR2 SNEGSKA (reference sequence). The CDR3 runs to 10 residues. The CDR3 spells CSAREQEQYF. In DNA form, the CDR3 reads TGCAGTGCTAGAGAGCAGGAGCAGTACTTC.

The V and J genes are TRBV5-4 and TRBJ2-7; 11 bases are a match to TRBD2. CDR1 and CDR2 from the germline V gene are SGHNT and YYREEE (reference sequence). The CDR3 sequence is 16 residues long. Germline trimming cut 4 bases from V and 3 bases from J; bases unmatched to any gene: 9. Written as DNA, the CDR3 is TGTGCCAGCAGCACGGGGGGGACTAGCGGTTTCTACGAGCAGTACTTC. It translates to CASSTGGTSGFYEQYF.

The chain combines TRBV25-1 with TRBJ1-2, with 8 bases matching TRBD1. The trim removed 5 bases at V and 9 bases at J, leaving 8 bases unmatched. The CDR3 consists of 13 residues. Germline-derived CDR1 and CDR2 are MGHDK and SYGVNS. CDR3 DNA sequence: TGTGCCAGCAGTCCATCACAGGGGGGCCGCTACACCTTC. It encodes CASSPSQGGRYTF.

This sequence joins TRBV6-5 and TRBJ2-7; 12 bases fit TRBD1. Germline assignment: CDR1 MNHEY and CDR2 SVGAGI. The CDR3 totals 14 residues. V lost 7 bases and J lost 6; bases outside the gene matches: 7. Written as DNA, the CDR3 is TGTGCCAGCAAGACGGGGGACAGGGGGCGCGAGCAGTACTTC. It specifies CASKTGDRGREQYF.

The V and J genes are TRBV12-3 or TRBV12-4 and TRBJ1-2, with D unclear. V shed 1 base and J shed 14 bases, with 14 bases lying between them. The CDR3 extends over 12 amino acids. The CDR3 coding sequence is TGTGCCAGCAGTTTAGGGACCCCCACTAGAACCTTC. It is translated as CASSLGTPTRTF.

The J gene is TRBJ2-7, the V gene TRBV4-1; TRBD1 matches 8 bases. Trimming removed 8 bases from V and 1 base from J; junction bases left unmatched: 7. The CDR3 has 14 residues. Germline loops: CDR1 MGHRA, CDR2 YSYEKL. CDR3 nucleotides: TGCGCCAGCGCCCCCGGGACAGGTTCCTACGAGCAGTACTTC. It translates to CASAPGTGSYEQYF.

The chain employs TRBV6-5 and TRBJ1-2, with D possibly being TRBD1 (6 bases). Germline CDR1 reads MNHEY; CDR2 reads SVGAGI. V was pared by 2 bases and J by 8 bases, with 15 bases between. The CDR3 length is 14 residues. The CDR3 DNA sequence: TGTGCCAGCAGTTACGGGACATCTATACAAGGCTACACCTTC. Its protein is CASSYGTSIQGYTF.

The chain recombines TRBV5-1 with TRBJ2-7; 13 nucleotides agree with TRBD2. The junction had 5 bases not matched to a gene; V was cut back by 6 bases and J by 2 bases. Germline V CDR1 and CDR2: SGHRS, YFSETQ. This CDR3 has 15 amino acids. Here the CDR3 DNA reads TGCGCCAGCACCTGGACTAGCGGGGGTACCTACGAGCAGTACTTC. Translated, it gives CASTWTSGGTYEQYF.

This clone was seen more than once but under ten times. This chain uses TRBV7-3 with TRBJ1-2; 7 nucleotides agree with TRBD1. V lost 3 bases to trimming and J lost 2 bases; unmatched junction nucleotides: 6. This CDR3 is built from 15 residues. CDR1 is SGHTA, CDR2 FQGTGA, per germline. The CDR3 DNA sequence: TGTGCCAGCAGCTTCTGGGGACAGATCAACTATGGCTACACCTTC. Translating it yields CASSFWGQINYGYTF.

The chain joins TRBV18 to TRBJ1-1; D might be TRBD1 (5 bases). Trimming stripped 0 bases from V and 1 base from J, with 12 bases between. In germline, CDR1 is KGHSH, CDR2 LQKENI. This CDR3 has 16 amino acids. CDR3 protein: CASSPPNGGGNTEAFF. DNA of the CDR3: TGTGCCAGCTCACCACCAAATGGCGGGGGGAACACTGAAGCTTTCTTT.

For the CDR3, the DNA is TGTGCCATCAGTAACCAGGGGGCAGGTAATTCACCCCTCCACTTT. It encodes CAISNQGAGNSPLHF. The chain recombines TRBV10-3 with TRBJ1-6, with 8 bases matching TRBD1. The CDR3 length is 15 residues. The J segment lost 6 bases and the V segment lost 5 bases, leaving 6 bases of the junction unmatched. In germline, CDR1 is ENHRY, CDR2 SYGVKD.

This chain joins TRBV20-1 and TRBJ1-6; 10 positions match TRBD1. CDR3 size: 17 residues. Trimming at V came to 3 bases and at J to 6 bases, leaving 11 bases not matched to a gene. Per the germline V gene, CDR1 is DFQATT and CDR2 is SNEGSKA (reference sequence). CDR3 bases: TGCAGTGCTAGTCTTTGGGACAGGGGTTTCCCTAATTCACCCCTCCACTTT. Translated: CSASLWDRGFPNSPLHF.

The rearrangement uses TRBV19 and TRBJ2-3; 12 bases agree with TRBD2. The CDR3 loop spans 19 amino acids. V gave up 3 bases and J gave up 6 bases; unmatched junction bases: 16. Germline V lookup: CDR1 LNHDA, CDR2 SQIVND (reference sequence). CDR3 DNA: TGTGCCAGTAGTATTCTAGCGGGAGGGCCCCAAGAACCGAGGGATACGCAGTATTTT. Protein: CASSILAGGPQEPRDTQYF.